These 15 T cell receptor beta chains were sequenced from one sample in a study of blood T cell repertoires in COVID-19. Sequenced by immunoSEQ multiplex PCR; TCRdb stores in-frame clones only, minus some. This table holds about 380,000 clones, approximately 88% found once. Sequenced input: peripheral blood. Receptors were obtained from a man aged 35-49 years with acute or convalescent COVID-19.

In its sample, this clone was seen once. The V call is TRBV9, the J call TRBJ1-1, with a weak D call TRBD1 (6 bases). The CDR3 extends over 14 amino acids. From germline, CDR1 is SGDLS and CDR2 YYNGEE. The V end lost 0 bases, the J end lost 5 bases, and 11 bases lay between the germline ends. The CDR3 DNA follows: TGTGCCAGCAGCGTAGCCGGGGGGCATACTGAAGCTTTCTTT. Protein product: CASSVAGGHTEAFF.

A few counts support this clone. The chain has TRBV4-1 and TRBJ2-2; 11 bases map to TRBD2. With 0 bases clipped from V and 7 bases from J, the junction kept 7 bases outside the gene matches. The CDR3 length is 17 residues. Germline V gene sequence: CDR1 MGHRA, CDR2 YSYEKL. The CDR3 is CASSQEGSGGADGELFF. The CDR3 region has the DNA TGCGCCAGCAGCCAAGAGGGTAGCGGGGGGGCCGACGGGGAGCTGTTTTTT.

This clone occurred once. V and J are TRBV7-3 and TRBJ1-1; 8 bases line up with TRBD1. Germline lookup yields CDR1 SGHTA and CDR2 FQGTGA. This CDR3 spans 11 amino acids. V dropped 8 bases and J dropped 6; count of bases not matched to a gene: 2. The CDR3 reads CASGGQAEAFF. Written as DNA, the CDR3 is TGTGCCAGCGGGGGACAGGCTGAAGCTTTCTTT.

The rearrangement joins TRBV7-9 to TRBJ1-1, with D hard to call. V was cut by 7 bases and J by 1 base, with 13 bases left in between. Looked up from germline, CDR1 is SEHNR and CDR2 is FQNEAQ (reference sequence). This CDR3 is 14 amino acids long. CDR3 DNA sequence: TGTGCCAGCAAGAACCCGACAAGGAACACTGAAGCTTTCTTT. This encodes CASKNPTRNTEAFF.

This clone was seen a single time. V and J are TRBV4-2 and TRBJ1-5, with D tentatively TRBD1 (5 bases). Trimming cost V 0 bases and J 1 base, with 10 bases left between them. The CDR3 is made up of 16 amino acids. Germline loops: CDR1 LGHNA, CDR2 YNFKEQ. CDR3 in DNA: TGTGCCAGCAGCCAAGAGGGGAGGGGAAGCAATCAGCCCCAGCATTTT. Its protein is CASSQEGRGSNQPQHF.

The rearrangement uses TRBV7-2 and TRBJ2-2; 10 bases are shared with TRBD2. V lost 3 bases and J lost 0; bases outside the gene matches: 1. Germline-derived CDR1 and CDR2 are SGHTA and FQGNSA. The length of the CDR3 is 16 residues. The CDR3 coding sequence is TGTGCCAGCAGCTTGAGCGGGGGGGCGAACACCGGGGAGCTGTTTTTT. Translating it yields CASSLSGGANTGELFF.

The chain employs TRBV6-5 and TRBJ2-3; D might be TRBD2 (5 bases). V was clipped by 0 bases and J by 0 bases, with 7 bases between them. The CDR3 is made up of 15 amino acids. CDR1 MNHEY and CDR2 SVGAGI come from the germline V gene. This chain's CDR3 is CASSYSRGSTDTQYF. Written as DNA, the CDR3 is TGTGCCAGCAGTTACTCGAGAGGGAGCACAGATACGCAGTATTTT.

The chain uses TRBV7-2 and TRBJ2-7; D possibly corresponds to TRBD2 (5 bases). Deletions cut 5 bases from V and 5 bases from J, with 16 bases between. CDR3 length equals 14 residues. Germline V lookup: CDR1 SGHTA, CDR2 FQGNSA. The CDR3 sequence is CASSPEPGLDEQYF. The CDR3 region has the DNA TGTGCCAGCAGCCCCGAACCGGGATTGGACGAGCAGTACTTC. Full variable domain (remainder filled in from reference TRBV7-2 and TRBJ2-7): GAGVSQSPSNKVTEKGKDVELRCDPISGHTALYWYRQSLGQGLEFLIYFQGNSAPDKSGLPSDRFSAERTGGSVSTLTIQRTQQEDSAVYLCASSPEPGLDEQYFGPGTRLTVT.

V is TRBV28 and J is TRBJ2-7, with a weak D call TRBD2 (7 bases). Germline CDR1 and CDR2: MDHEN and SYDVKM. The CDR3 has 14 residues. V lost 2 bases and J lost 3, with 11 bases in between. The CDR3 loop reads CASSLRGALYEQYF. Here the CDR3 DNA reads TGTGCCAGCAGTTTACGGGGGGCTCTCTACGAGCAGTACTTC.

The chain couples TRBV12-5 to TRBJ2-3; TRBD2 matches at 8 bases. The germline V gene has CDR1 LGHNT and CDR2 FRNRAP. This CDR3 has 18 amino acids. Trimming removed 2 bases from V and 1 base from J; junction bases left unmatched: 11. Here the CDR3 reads CASGLIGAGGYRTDTQYF. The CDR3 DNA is TGTGCTAGTGGTTTGATAGGGGCGGGGGGCTACCGCACAGATACGCAGTATTTT.

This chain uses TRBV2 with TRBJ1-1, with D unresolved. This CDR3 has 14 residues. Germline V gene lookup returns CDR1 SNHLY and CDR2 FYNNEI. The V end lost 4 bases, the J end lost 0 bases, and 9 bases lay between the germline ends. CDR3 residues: CASSVAGMNTEAFF. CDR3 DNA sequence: TGTGCCAGCAGTGTTGCGGGGATGAACACTGAAGCTTTCTTT.

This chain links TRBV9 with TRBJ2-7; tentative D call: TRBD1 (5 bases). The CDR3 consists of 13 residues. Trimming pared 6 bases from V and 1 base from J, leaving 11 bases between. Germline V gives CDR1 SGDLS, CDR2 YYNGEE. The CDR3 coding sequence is TGTGCCAGCAACAGCGACAGTTCCTACGAGCAGTACTTC. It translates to CASNSDSSYEQYF.

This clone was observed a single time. The CDR3: CASKDRGNTEAFF. In DNA, the CDR3 is TGTGCCAGCAAAGACAGGGGTAACACTGAAGCTTTCTTT. This chain links TRBV7-2 with TRBJ1-1; 8 bases align to TRBD1. The CDR3 has 13 amino acids. The germline CDR1 and CDR2 sequences are SGHTA and FQGNSA. J was trimmed by 2 bases and V by 7 bases; bases with no gene match: 3.

The CDR3 sequence: CSVEDLGDRGRGYGYTF. For the CDR3, the DNA is TGCAGCGTTGAAGATTTGGGGGACAGGGGGCGAGGCTATGGCTACACCTTC. This chain joins TRBV29-1 and TRBJ1-2, with 12 bases identical to TRBD1. Germline V lookup: CDR1 SQVTM, CDR2 ANQGSEA. The CDR3 has 17 amino acids. Unmatched junction bases numbered 9, after V lost 0 bases and J lost 4 bases.

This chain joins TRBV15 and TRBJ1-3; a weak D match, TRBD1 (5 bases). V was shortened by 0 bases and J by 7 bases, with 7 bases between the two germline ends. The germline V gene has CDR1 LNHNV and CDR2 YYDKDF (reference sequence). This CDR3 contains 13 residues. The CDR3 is CATSRDKGNTIYF. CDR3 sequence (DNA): TGTGCCACCAGCAGAGATAAGGGGAACACCATATATTTT.